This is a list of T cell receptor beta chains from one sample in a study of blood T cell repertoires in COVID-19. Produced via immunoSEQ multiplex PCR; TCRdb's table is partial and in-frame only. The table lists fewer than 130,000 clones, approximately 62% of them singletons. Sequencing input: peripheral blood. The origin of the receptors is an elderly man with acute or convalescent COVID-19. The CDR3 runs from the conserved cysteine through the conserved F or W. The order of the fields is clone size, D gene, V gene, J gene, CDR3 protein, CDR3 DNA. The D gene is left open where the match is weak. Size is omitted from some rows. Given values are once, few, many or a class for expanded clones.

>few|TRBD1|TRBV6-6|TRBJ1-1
CASSSGQGEAFF
TGTGCCAGCAGTTCGGGACAGGGTGAAGCTTTCTTT
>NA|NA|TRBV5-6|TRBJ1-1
CASSLGPGLNTEAFF
TGTGCCAGCAGCTTGGGCCCAGGCTTGAACACTGAAGCTTTCTTT
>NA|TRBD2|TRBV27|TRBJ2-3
CASSRAGVGRDTQYF
TGTGCCAGCAGTAGAGCGGGAGTTGGGAGAGATACGCAGTATTTT
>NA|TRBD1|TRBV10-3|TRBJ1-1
CAIRPTGMGTEAFF
TGTGCCATCCGCCCGACAGGGATGGGCACTGAAGCTTTCTTT
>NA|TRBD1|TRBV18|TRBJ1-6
CASSPGTALSPLHF
TGTGCCAGCTCACCAGGGACAGCGTTATCACCCCTCCACTTT
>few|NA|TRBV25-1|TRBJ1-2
CASMEGDYGYTF
TGTGCCAGCATGGAGGGCGACTATGGCTACACCTTC
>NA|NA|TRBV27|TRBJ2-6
CASSPRITGTSGANVLTF
TGTGCCAGCAGCCCGCGGATCACAGGGACCTCCGGGGCCAACGTCCTGACTTTC
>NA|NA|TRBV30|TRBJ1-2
CAWRETHGVYGYTF
TGTGCCTGGAGGGAAACACACGGGGTCTATGGCTACACCTTC
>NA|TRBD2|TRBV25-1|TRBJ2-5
CASSALAGYQETQYF
TGTGCCAGCAGTGCTCTAGCGGGATACCAAGAGACCCAGTACTTC
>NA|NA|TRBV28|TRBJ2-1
CASTAGPTYNEQFF
TGTGCCAGCACGGCGGGGCCAACCTACAATGAGCAGTTCTTC
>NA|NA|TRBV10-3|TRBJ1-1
CAISESVRVNTEAFF
TGTGCCATCAGTGAGTCGGTGAGGGTGAACACTGAAGCTTTCTTT
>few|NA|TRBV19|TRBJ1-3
CASRDLGTSGNTIYF
TGTGCCAGTAGGGATCTGGGCACCTCTGGAAACACCATATATTTT
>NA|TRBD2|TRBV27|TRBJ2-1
CASSLLAGLYNEQFF
TGTGCCAGCAGTTTACTAGCGGGCCTCTACAATGAGCAGTTCTTC
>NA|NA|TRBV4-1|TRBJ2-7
CASSQDSYSYEQYF
TGCGCCAGCAGCCAAGACTCCTACTCCTACGAGCAGTACTTC
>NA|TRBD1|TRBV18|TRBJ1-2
CASSQGQDTYGYTF
TGTGCCAGCTCCCAAGGACAGGACACCTATGGCTACACCTTC
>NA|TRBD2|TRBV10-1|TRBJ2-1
CASSQSGRGGNEQFF
TGCGCCAGCAGCCAAAGCGGGAGGGGCGGCAATGAGCAGTTCTTC
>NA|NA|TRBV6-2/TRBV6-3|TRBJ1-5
CASSYSAGANSQPQHF
TGTGCCAGCAGTTACTCGGCAGGGGCGAATAGCCAGCCCCAGCATTTT
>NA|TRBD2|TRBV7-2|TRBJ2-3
CASSLPTSDTDTQYF
TGTGCCAGCAGCTTACCGACTAGCGACACAGATACGCAGTATTTT
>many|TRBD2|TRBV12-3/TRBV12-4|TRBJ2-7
CASALAAEQYF
TGTGCCAGCGCCCTAGCGGCTGAGCAGTACTTC
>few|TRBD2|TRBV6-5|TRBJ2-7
CASSRAGVNPGQYF
TGTGCCAGCAGTCGAGCGGGAGTTAATCCCGGGCAGTACTTC
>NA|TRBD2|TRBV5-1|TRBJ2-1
CASSSQGAGGGNEQFF
TGCGCCAGCAGCTCCCAGGGAGCGGGAGGGGGTAATGAGCAGTTCTTC
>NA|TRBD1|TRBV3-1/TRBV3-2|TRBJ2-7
CASSQVTGGPYEQYF
TGTGCCAGCAGCCAAGTGACAGGGGGCCCCTACGAGCAGTACTTC
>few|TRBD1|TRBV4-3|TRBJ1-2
CASSQGPGGGYGYTF
TGCGCCAGCAGCCAGGGCCCAGGGGGTGGCTATGGCTACACCTTC
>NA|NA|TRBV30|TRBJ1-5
CAWSKRGTVGNQPQHF
TGTGCCTGGAGTAAACGAGGGACTGTGGGTAATCAGCCCCAGCATTTT
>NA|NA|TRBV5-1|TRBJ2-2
CASSYGSGDTGELFF
TGCGCCAGCAGCTATGGTTCAGGCGATACCGGGGAGCTGTTTTTT
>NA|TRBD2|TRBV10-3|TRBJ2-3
CAIRASGKGQYTDTQYF
TGTGCCATCAGAGCTAGCGGGAAGGGCCAATATACAGATACGCAGTATTTT
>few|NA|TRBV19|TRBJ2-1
CASSFQGGATSYEQFF
TGTGCCAGTAGTTTTCAGGGCGGAGCCACAAGTTATGAGCAGTTCTTC
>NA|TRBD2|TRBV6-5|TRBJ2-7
CATTIGLAGYEQYF
TGTGCCACCACCATCGGACTAGCGGGGTACGAGCAGTACTTC
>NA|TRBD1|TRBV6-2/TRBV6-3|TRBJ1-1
CASSYSETGYTEAFF
TGTGCCAGCAGTTACTCAGAGACAGGGTACACTGAAGCTTTCTTT
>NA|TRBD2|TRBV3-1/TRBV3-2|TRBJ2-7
CASSQGGRLGEQYF
TGTGCCAGCAGCCAGGGCGGGAGATTAGGCGAGCAGTACTTC
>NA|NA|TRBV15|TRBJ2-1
CATSRSQAGEQFF
TGTGCCACCAGCAGAAGTCAAGCAGGTGAGCAGTTCTTC
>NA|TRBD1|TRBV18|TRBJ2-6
CASSPGQGNSGANVLTF
TGTGCCAGCTCACCGGGACAGGGAAACTCTGGGGCCAACGTCCTGACTTTC
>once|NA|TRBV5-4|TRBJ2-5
CASSLGTGKLRETQYF
TGTGCCAGCAGCTTGGGAACAGGGAAGTTGAGGGAGACCCAGTACTTC
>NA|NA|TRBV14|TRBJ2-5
CASSPDRKTQYF
TGTGCCAGCAGCCCCGACAGAAAGACCCAGTACTTC
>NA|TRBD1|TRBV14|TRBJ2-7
CASSQDPNRGEEQYF
TGTGCCAGCAGCCAAGATCCTAACAGGGGAGAGGAGCAGTACTTC
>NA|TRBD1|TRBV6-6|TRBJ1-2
CASSRQGKSSAGHGYTF
TGTGCCAGCAGCCGACAGGGCAAAAGTTCCGCGGGACATGGCTACACCTTC